What follows are 32 T cell receptor beta chains derived from one specimen sequenced in a study of T cells in Graves' hyperthyroidism and ophthalmopathy. What was amplified from RNA transcripts were TCR beta CDR3 regions. In the first-round RT-PCR of the TCR CDR3, the HTBI primer set was used. In TCRdb, the multiplex PCR reads were re-called with MiXCR into one record per CDR3 protein. The data hold 450,000 to 700,000 distinct CDR3 sequences, with 40% to 55% observed a single time. What was sequenced was peripheral blood or thyroid tissue (not recorded which). All receptors derive from an adult woman with Graves' disease, either hyperthyroidism or ophthalmopathy (not recorded which).

V gene TRBV2 combines with J gene TRBJ1-3; 8 positions match TRBD1. The CDR3 extends over 17 amino acids. Unmatched junction bases numbered 10, after V lost 2 bases and J lost 4 bases. Germline assignment: CDR1 SNHLY and CDR2 FYNNEI. CDR3 sequence (DNA): TGTGCCAGCAGTGAAAATCCCGGACAGGGATGGGGAAACACCATATATTTT. Amino acids: CASSENPGQGWGNTIYF.

In this sample, this clonotype turned up a few times. The chain joins TRBV5-1 to TRBJ1-1; D is unresolved. The V end lost 2 bases, the J end lost 0 bases, and 11 bases lay between the germline ends. This CDR3 is 15 amino acids long. CDR1 is SGHRS and CDR2 is YFSETQ in the germline V gene. The CDR3 loop is CASSFLGPVNTEAFF. DNA of the CDR3: TGCGCCAGCAGCTTTCTCGGGCCGGTGAACACTGAAGCTTTCTTT.

This clonotype has a handful of counts. CDR3: CATSGDNNQPQHF. Written as DNA, the CDR3 is TGTGCCACCAGTGGAGACAACAATCAGCCCCAGCATTTT. The chain has TRBV24-1 and TRBJ1-5, with D uncertain. The CDR3 extends over 13 amino acids. Deletions cut 5 bases from V and 3 bases from J, with 7 bases between. Germline CDR1 KGHDR, CDR2 SFDVKD.

Of note for this clonotype: A single base separates this from a much larger clone, so it may be a read error. The V call is TRBV11-2, the J call TRBJ2-7; 8 bases are a match to TRBD2. V gave up 6 bases and J gave up 6 bases; unmatched junction bases: 19. The CDR3 extends over 17 amino acids. Germline V gives CDR1 SGHAT, CDR2 FQNNGV. CDR3 in DNA: TGTGCCAGCAGTGGGACAAGTGTTACTAGCGGTACCTGCGAGCAGTACTTC. Its protein product is CASSGTSVTSGTCEQYF.

The V call is TRBV2, the J call TRBJ1-1; weak D call: TRBD1 (5 bases). There are 14 residues in the CDR3. Germline V gene lookup returns CDR1 SNHLY and CDR2 FYNNEI. Trimming left V 3 bases short and J 4 bases short, with 12 bases between. CDR3 loop: CASSELRGSTEAFF. In DNA form, the CDR3 reads TGTGCCAGCAGTGAGTTGAGGGGCAGCACTGAAGCTTTCTTT.

About this clonotype itself: The junction differs from germline at one of its ends, possibly a read error. The chain has TRBV15 and TRBJ2-2, with 10 bases that match TRBD2. This CDR3 spans 17 amino acids. Germline V gene lookup returns CDR1 LNHNV and CDR2 YYDKDF (reference sequence). The CDR3: CATSRDGPSGRSGELLF. CDR3 bases: TGTGCCACCAGCAGAGATGGGCCTAGCGGGAGATCCGGGGAGCTGCTTTTT.

This clonotype was seen many times. The CDR3 sequence is CASSRGILAGADEQYF. The CDR3 DNA is TGCGCCAGCAGCAGGGGGATACTAGCGGGAGCCGACGAGCAGTACTTC. The V gene is TRBV5-1, the J gene TRBJ2-7, with TRBD2 matching 11 bases. Germline trimming cut 4 bases from V and 5 bases from J; bases unmatched to any gene: 11. The length of the CDR3 is 16 residues. From germline, CDR1 is SGHRS and CDR2 YFSETQ.

The genes are TRBV10-3 and TRBJ1-2, with TRBD1 matching 8 bases. The CDR3 runs 14 residues. The V segment lost 3 bases and the J segment 5 bases; nucleotides outside the gene matches: 5. Germline V gene data show CDR1 as ENHRY and CDR2 as SYGVKD. The chain's CDR3 is CAISDQTGEYGYTF. CDR3 DNA: TGTGCCATCAGTGACCAGACAGGGGAGTATGGCTACACCTTC.

In DNA, the CDR3 is TGTGCCAGCAGCCCTAGCGGGAGGGCTGCCGAGCAGTACTTC. Translation: CASSPSGRAAEQYF. The chain carries TRBV7-3 and TRBJ2-7; 12 bases match TRBD2. J gave up 6 bases and V 5 bases, and 5 bases lay outside the gene matches. The germline V gene has CDR1 SGHTA and CDR2 FQGTGA. This CDR3 contains 14 residues.

This clonotype was counted a few times. A much larger clone is a single base away; this may be a read error. The V call is TRBV19, the J call TRBJ1-1, with 9 bases fitting TRBD1. The CDR3 loop spans 17 amino acids. Germline V gene data show CDR1 as LNHDA and CDR2 as SQIVND (reference sequence). CDR3 sequence (DNA): TGTGCCAGTAGGGGGGGGACAGGGAATACGATGAACACTGAAGCTTCCTTT. Its translation: CASRGGTGNTMNTEASF.

The chain links TRBV7-8 to TRBJ2-5; possible D gene TRBD1, 6 bases. The length of the CDR3 is 11 residues. V dropped 7 bases and J dropped 11 bases, with 14 bases sitting between them. Germline loops: CDR1 SGHVS, CDR2 FQNEAQ. CDR3 sequence reads: CASIEGRGQYF. For the CDR3, the DNA is TGTGCCAGCATCGAAGGAAGGGGGCAGTACTTC.

The V call is TRBV19, the J call TRBJ1-2, with TRBD1 identical over 7 bases. The CDR3 is made up of 13 amino acids. Trimming at V came to 9 bases and at J to 6 bases, leaving 10 bases not matched to a gene. Germline-derived CDR1 and CDR2 are LNHDA and SQIVND (reference sequence). CDR3 in DNA: TGTGCCAGGAAGAGCGACAGGGTTAATGGCTACACCTTC. This gives the protein CARKSDRVNGYTF.

This chain links TRBV10-3 with TRBJ1-2; TRBD1 is a possible D gene (5 bases). V lost 10 bases, J lost 6 bases, and 21 bases lay in between. The germline gives CDR1 ENHRY, CDR2 SYGVKD. This CDR3 region has 14 residues. In DNA form, the CDR3 reads TGTGCCACCCATCGACTGGGGGGACTCAATGGCTACACCTTC. Its translation: CATHRLGGLNGYTF.

V gene TRBV29-1 combines with J gene TRBJ1-1; maybe TRBD1 (5 bases). The germline V gene encodes CDR1 SQVTM and CDR2 ANQGSEA. V was trimmed by 4 bases and J by 1 base, leaving 10 bases between them. The length of the CDR3 is 13 residues. The CDR3 DNA is TGCAGCGTTGCGCAGGGAAGGAACACTGAAGCTTTCTTT. Its protein is CSVAQGRNTEAFF.

This clonotype was seen more than once but under ten times. Just one base apart from a much larger clone, this may be a read error. V usage is TRBV5-1 and J usage is TRBJ2-6; D is possibly TRBD1 (5 bases). The V and J ends lost 4 bases and 2 bases respectively, with 13 bases between them. The CDR3 has 16 residues. Germline loops: CDR1 SGHRS, CDR2 YFSETQ. Written as DNA, the CDR3 is TGCGCCAGCAGCCTTAGGGGTATCCCTGGGGCCAACGTCCTGACTTTC. Translation gives CASSLRGIPGANVLTF.

The chain carries TRBV19 and TRBJ1-1; D is possibly TRBD1 (5 bases). The CDR3 covers 14 residues. Germline V gene lookup returns CDR1 LNHDA and CDR2 SQIVND (reference sequence). Trimming stripped 6 bases from V and 1 base from J, with 12 bases between. The CDR3 loop is CASSSPRENTEAFF. Written as DNA, the CDR3 is TGTGCCAGTAGCAGCCCCAGGGAGAACACTGAAGCTTTCTTT.

The CDR3 reads CSVERNEKLFF. The CDR3 DNA reads TGCAGCGTGGAAAGAAATGAAAAACTGTTTTTT. The J gene is TRBJ1-4, the V gene TRBV29-1; no definite D call. With 6 bases removed from V and 5 bases from J, the gap between germline ends came to 7 bases. Germline V gene data show CDR1 as SQVTM and CDR2 as ANQGSEA. This CDR3 contains 11 residues.

V gene TRBV19 combines with J gene TRBJ2-3; 9 nucleotides agree with TRBD1. Germline V lookup: CDR1 LNHDA, CDR2 SQIVND (reference sequence). Trimming removed 6 bases from V and 4 bases from J; junction bases left unmatched: 14. The CDR3 contains 17 residues. Here the CDR3 reads CASRAIPGTGIPDTQYF. The CDR3 coding sequence is TGTGCCAGTAGGGCTATACCCGGGACAGGGATCCCAGATACGCAGTATTTT.

A word on this clonotype: No conserved phenylalanine or tryptophan ends this CDR3, so it is likely a read error. The limits of the CDR3 on the DNA are not certain, so only TCRdb's listed CDR3 is given. The chain joins TRBV5-1 to TRBJ1-4; the tabulated D call, TRBD1, remains unverified against the DNA. Germline CDR1 and CDR2: SGHRS and YFSETQ. Both ends counted, the CDR3 spans 11 residues. The CDR3 sequence: CASSLPTGRDY.

This sequence joins TRBV10-3 and TRBJ1-5; D is unclear. Germline V gene sequence: CDR1 ENHRY, CDR2 SYGVKD. CDR3 length: 14 residues. Deletions cut 6 bases from V and 10 bases from J, with 19 bases between. This CDR3 reads CAIRERAETGPQHF. The CDR3 bases are TGTGCCATCAGGGAACGAGCCGAGACCGGCCCCCAGCATTTT.

This clonotype was recorded many times. As DNA, the CDR3 is TGTGCCAGCAGCTTCGTAGCGGGAAACACCATATATTTT. Its protein is CASSFVAGNTIYF. The chain recombines TRBV7-9 with TRBJ1-3; D is undetermined. CDR3 length: 13 residues. Germline assignment: CDR1 SEHNR and CDR2 FQNEAQ (reference sequence). The V end lost 3 bases, the J end lost 4 bases, and 7 bases lay between the germline ends.

The chain uses TRBV2 and TRBJ1-4, with D hard to call. Germline assignment: CDR1 SNHLY and CDR2 FYNNEI. There are 14 residues in the CDR3. The V gene lost 2 bases and the J gene lost 7 bases, with 11 bases spanning the gap. CDR3 in DNA: TGTGCCAGCAGTGAATTCCTTGTGCGTGAAAAACTGTTTTTT. Residues: CASSEFLVREKLFF.

The V gene is TRBV20-1, the J gene TRBJ2-7, with 7 bases aligning to TRBD2. This CDR3 is 13 amino acids long. The V gene's germline CDR1 is DFQATT and CDR2 SNEGSKA (reference sequence). The CDR3, as DNA: TGCACCACGGAGCGGGAACTAGGCTACGAGCAGTACTTC. Translating gives CTTERELGYEQYF.

This clonotype was counted at least ten times. This sequence joins TRBV7-2 and TRBJ2-2; the D gene is possibly TRBD1 (9 bases). This CDR3 is built from 18 residues. The germline CDR1 and CDR2 sequences are SGHTA and FQGNSA. Trimming shortened V by 5 bases and J by 1 base, and 20 bases separated the two germline ends. The CDR3 nucleotides read TGTGCCAGCAGCATCCCACGGGGGGGACAGGGGAACACCGGGGAGCTGTTTTTT. Its translation is CASSIPRGGQGNTGELFF.

In this sample, this clonotype turned up many times. The chain couples TRBV2 to TRBJ1-1; no definite D call. CDR3 length: 14 amino acids. Germline values: CDR1 SNHLY, CDR2 FYNNEI. The V end lost 2 bases, the J end lost 2 bases, and 9 bases lay between the germline ends. Here the CDR3 reads CASSERLPNTEAFF. The DNA of the CDR3 is TGTGCCAGCAGTGAACGACTCCCTAACACTGAAGCTTTCTTT.

This clonotype was recorded many times. The rearrangement joins TRBV12-3 or TRBV12-4 to TRBJ2-2; no reliable D call. V was clipped by 5 bases and J by 7 bases, with 5 bases between them. The CDR3 covers 11 residues. The DNA of the CDR3 is TGTGCCAGCAGTCCTATCGGGGAGCTGTTTTTT. Amino acids: CASSPIGELFF.

This clonotype was picked up many times. V gene TRBV3-1 combines with J gene TRBJ2-5; D unclear. Germline V gives CDR1 LGHDT, CDR2 YNNKEL (reference sequence). The CDR3 is 15 residues long. Between the trimmed V and J ends, which lost 4 bases and 2 bases, there was a span of 14 bases. In DNA form, the CDR3 reads TGTGCCAGCAGCCGAGAGAGTCGTAGACAAGAGACCCAGTACTTC. Its protein is CASSRESRRQETQYF.

Only a few counts were recorded for this clonotype. CDR3 nucleotides: TGTGCCAGCAGCCTGGGACAGAAATATGGCTACACCTTC. Translation gives CASSLGQKYGYTF. The chain links TRBV7-2 to TRBJ1-2; 7 bases match TRBD1. The germline gives CDR1 SGHTA, CDR2 FQGNSA. CDR3 length: 13 residues. After removal of 5 bases from V and 5 bases from J, the junction contained 5 bases not matched to a gene.

There are many counts of this clonotype. The chain links TRBV6-5 to TRBJ1-2; D unresolved. V was cut by 6 bases and J by 3 bases, with 17 bases left in between. The CDR3 runs 15 residues. CDR1 and CDR2 from the germline V gene are MNHEY and SVGAGI. The CDR3 sequence is CASRTTLGDDYGYTF. The CDR3 DNA follows: TGTGCCAGCAGAACCACCTTGGGCGACGACTATGGCTACACCTTC.

Ten or more counts support this clonotype. V is TRBV7-2 and J is TRBJ2-2, with a weak D call TRBD2 (6 bases). Germline CDR1 and CDR2: SGHTA and FQGNSA. The CDR3 contains 16 residues. Trimming took off 5 bases at V and 1 base at J, with 14 bases between the two ends. CDR3 sequence (DNA): TGTGCCAGCAGCAAGCCTAGCGCCCTGAACACCGGGGAGCTGTTTTTT. It translates to CASSKPSALNTGELFF.

The CDR3 sequence: CASSQDRSETQYF. The CDR3 DNA reads TGCGCCAGCAGCCAGGACAGGTCGGAGACCCAGTACTTC. This chain joins TRBV4-1 and TRBJ2-5; 7 bases align to TRBD1. Germline CDR1 MGHRA, CDR2 YSYEKL. The V segment lost 3 bases and the J segment 5 bases; nucleotides outside the gene matches: 3. The CDR3 length is 13 residues.

This clonotype was observed many times. The chain employs TRBV20-1 and TRBJ1-6; D remains ambiguous. Germline V lookup: CDR1 DFQATT, CDR2 SNEGSKA (reference sequence). Trimming shortened V by 2 bases and J by 0 bases, and 11 bases separated the two germline ends. There are 16 residues in the CDR3. This CDR3 is CSARKEGNSYNSPLHF. The CDR3 nucleotides are TGCAGTGCTAGAAAGGAGGGCAACTCCTATAATTCACCCCTCCACTTT.